This T cell receptor beta chain was found in a study of cytomegalovirus exposure and HLA in healthy donors. Trimming removed 2 bases at V and 0 bases at J, with 12 bases between. There are 16 residues in the CDR3. The germline gives CDR1 SGHAT, CDR2 FQNNGV. Vbeta (60) and Jbeta (13) primers were used in the PCR. Repertoires were generated with immunoSEQ multiplex PCR, while TCRdb's copy carries only in-frame clones and drops some. The data hold 85,000 to 100,000 clones, with around 89% observed a single time. Sequencing was done on a sample of PBMCs. This sequence originates from a man aged 18 to 30 in good health and CMV-seronegative. The gene calls are TRBV11-2 and TRBJ2-3; tentatively, D is TRBD1 (5 bases). The chain's CDR3 is CASSLRPGASTDTQYF. CDR3 nucleotide sequence: TGTGCCAGCAGCTTACGGCCTGGGGCTAGCACAGATACGCAGTATTTT.